This TCR beta chain was found in a study of blood T cell repertoires in COVID-19. Across the study: T cells, B-cell-depleted T cells, or PBMCs provided the cDNA or gDNA that served as material.

Trimming stripped 1 base from V and 6 bases from J, with 5 bases between. Germline assignment: CDR1 LGHDT and CDR2 YNNKEL (reference sequence). The CDR3 is made up of 12 amino acids. Here immunoSEQ multiplex PCR was the method, and the copy in TCRdb shows in-frame clones only, minus some. Of some 390,000 clones in the sample, around 87% were seen once. The sample consisted of peripheral blood. V usage is TRBV3-1 (or the pseudogene TRBV3-2) and J usage is TRBJ2-3; no clear D. The origin of this receptor is a human donor in a cohort sampled during active COVID-19. The CDR3 nucleotides read TGTGCCAGCAGCCAAGTCGTGGATACGCAGTATTTT. Translation: CASSQVVDTQYF.